This TCR beta chain was observed in a study of CD8 T cells in ankylosing spondylitis. Study-wide results and caveats: Certain motif variants had earlier appeared in reactive arthritis synovial fluid and blood. A motif of eight highly homologous TCR beta variants was seen as apparently characteristic of ankylosing spondylitis blood. Reportedly, significant enrichment of disease-linked clones occurred in matched ankylosing spondylitis synovial fluid.

Concerning this clonotype: Its antigen is as yet unknown.

This CDR3 is built from 14 residues. The V end was cut by 7 bases, the J end by 4 bases, with 13 bases between. Generation of TCR beta libraries employed quantitative 5'-RACE incorporating molecular barcodes. TCRdb recomputed calls from the 5' RACE reads with MiXCR, one row per CDR3 protein. In the table there are roughly 700,000 distinct CDR3 sequences, over 15% of which are singletons. Source material: blood, either unsorted or a sorted T cell fraction (not recorded which). This sequence joins TRBV12-3 or TRBV12-4 and TRBJ2-2; D remains ambiguous. The clonotype was recovered from a male donor with ankylosing spondylitis. CDR3 amino acids: CASMNSDVTGELFF. CDR3 coding DNA: TGTGCCAGCATGAACAGCGACGTCACCGGGGAGCTGTTTTTT.